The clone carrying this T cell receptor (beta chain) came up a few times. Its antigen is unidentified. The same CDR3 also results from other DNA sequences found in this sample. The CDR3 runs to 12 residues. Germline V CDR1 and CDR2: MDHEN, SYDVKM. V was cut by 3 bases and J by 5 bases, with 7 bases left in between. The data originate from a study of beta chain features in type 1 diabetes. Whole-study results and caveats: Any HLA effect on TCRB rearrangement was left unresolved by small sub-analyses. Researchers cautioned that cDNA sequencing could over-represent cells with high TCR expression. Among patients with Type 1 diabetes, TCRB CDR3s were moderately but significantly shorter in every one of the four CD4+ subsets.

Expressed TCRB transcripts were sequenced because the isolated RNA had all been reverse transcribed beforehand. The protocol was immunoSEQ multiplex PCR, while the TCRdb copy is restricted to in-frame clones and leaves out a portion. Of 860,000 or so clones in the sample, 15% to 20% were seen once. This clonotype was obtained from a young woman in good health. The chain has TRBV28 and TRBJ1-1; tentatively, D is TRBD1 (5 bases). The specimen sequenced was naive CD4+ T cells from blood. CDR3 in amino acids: CASSFPGTEAFF. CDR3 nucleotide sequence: TGTGCCAGCAGTTTTCCAGGGACTGAAGCTTTCTTT. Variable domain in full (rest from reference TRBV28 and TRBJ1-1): DVKVTQSSRYLVKRTGEKVFLECVQDMDHENMFWYRQDPGLGLRLIYFSYDVKMKEKGDIPEGYSVSREKKERFSLILESASTNQTSMYLCASSFPGTEAFFGQGTRLTVV.